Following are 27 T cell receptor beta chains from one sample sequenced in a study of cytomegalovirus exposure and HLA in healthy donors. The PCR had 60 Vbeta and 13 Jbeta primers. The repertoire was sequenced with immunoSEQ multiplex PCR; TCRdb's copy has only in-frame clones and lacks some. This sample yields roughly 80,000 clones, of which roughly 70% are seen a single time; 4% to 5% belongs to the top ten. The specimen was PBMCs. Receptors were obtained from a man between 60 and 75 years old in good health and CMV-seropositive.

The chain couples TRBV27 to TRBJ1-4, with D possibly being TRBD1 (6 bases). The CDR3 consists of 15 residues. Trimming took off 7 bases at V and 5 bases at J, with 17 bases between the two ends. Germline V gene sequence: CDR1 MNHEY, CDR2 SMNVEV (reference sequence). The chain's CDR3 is CASTSVGAGNEKLFF. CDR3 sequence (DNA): TGTGCCAGCACCTCGGTGGGGGCTGGGAATGAAAAACTGTTTTTT.

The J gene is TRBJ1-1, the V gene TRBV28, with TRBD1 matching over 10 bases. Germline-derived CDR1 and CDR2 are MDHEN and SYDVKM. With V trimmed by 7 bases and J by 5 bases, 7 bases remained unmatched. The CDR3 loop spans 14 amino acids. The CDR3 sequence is CASIRQGALTEAFF. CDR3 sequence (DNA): TGTGCCAGCATCCGACAGGGGGCGCTTACTGAAGCTTTCTTT.

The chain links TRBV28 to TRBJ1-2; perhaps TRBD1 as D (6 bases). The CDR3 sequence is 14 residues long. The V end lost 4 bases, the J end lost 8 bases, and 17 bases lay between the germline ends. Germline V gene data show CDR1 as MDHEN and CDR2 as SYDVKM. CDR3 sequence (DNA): TGTGCCAGCAGTTCACGGGACACCGGTTTCGGCTACACCTTC. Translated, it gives CASSSRDTGFGYTF.

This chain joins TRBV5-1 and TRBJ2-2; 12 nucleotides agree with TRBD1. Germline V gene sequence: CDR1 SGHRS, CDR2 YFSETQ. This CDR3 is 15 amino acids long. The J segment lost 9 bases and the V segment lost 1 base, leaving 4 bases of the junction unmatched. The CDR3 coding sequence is TGCGCCAGCAGCTTGACCGGGACAGGGGGCTGGGAGCTGTTTTTT. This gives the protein CASSLTGTGGWELFF.

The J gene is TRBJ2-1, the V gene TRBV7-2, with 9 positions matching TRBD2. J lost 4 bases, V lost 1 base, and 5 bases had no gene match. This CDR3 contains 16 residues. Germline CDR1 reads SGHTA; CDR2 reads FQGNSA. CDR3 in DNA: TGTGCCAGCAGCTTAGGGAGCGGGGGGTTTTACAATGAGCAGTTCTTC. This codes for CASSLGSGGFYNEQFF.

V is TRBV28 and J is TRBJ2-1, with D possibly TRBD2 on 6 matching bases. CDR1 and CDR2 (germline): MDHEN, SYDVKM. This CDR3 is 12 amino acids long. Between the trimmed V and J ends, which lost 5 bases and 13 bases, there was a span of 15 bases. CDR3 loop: CASSGTGGIQFF. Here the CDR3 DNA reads TGTGCCAGCAGTGGGACTGGGGGAATTCAGTTCTTC. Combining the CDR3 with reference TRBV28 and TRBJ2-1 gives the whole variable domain DVKVTQSSRYLVKRTGEKVFLECVQDMDHENMFWYRQDPGLGLRLIYFSYDVKMKEKGDIPEGYSVSREKKERFSLILESASTNQTSMYLCASSGTGGIQFFGPGTRLTVL.

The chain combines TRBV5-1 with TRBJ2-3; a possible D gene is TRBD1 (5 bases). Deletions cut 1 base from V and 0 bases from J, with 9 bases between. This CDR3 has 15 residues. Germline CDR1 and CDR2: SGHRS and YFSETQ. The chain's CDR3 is CASSLLGASTDTQYF. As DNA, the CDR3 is TGCGCCAGCAGCTTGTTAGGGGCTAGCACAGATACGCAGTATTTT.

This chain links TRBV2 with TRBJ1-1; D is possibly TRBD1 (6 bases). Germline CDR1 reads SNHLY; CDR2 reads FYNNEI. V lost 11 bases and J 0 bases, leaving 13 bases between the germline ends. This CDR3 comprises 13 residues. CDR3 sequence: CAVPGTLNTEAFF. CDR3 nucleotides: TGTGCCGTCCCCGGGACATTGAACACTGAAGCTTTCTTT. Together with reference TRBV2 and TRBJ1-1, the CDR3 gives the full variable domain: EPEVTQTPSHQVTQMGQEVILRCVPISNHLYFYWYRQILGQKVEFLVSFYNNEISEKSEIFDDQFSVERPDGSNFTLKIRSTKLEDSAMYFCAVPGTLNTEAFFGQGTRLTVV.

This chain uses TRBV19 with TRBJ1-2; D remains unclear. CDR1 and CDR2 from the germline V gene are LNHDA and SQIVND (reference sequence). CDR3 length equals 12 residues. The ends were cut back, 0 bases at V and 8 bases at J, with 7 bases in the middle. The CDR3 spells CASSIEARGYTF. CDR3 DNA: TGTGCCAGTAGTATAGAAGCCCGAGGCTACACCTTC.

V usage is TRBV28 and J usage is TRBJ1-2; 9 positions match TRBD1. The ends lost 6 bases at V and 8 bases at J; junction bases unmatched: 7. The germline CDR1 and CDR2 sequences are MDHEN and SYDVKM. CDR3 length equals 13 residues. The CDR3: CASSSGTGRGYTF. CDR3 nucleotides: TGTGCCAGCAGCTCCGGGACAGGGAGGGGCTACACCTTC.

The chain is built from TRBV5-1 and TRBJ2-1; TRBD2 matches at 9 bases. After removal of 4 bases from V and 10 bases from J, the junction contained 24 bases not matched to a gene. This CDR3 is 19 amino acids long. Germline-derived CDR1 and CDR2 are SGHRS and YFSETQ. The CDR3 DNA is TGCGCCAGCAGCGCCCGGGGACTAGCTCCTTTCGGGTCTCAGGGCGAGCAGTTCTTC. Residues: CASSARGLAPFGSQGEQFF.

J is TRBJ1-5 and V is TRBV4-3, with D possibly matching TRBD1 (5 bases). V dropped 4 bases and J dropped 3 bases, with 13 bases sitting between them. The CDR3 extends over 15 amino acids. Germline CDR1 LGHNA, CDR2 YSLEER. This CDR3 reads CASSRSGEANQPQHF. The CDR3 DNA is TGCGCCAGCAGCCGCTCGGGGGAGGCCAATCAGCCCCAGCATTTT.

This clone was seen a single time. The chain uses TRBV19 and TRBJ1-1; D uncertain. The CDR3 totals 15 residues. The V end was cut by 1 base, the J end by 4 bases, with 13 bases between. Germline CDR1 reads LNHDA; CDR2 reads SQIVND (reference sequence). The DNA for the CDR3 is TGTGCCAGTAGTATAGGAGGCAACCTCGGCACTGAAGCTTTCTTT. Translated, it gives CASSIGGNLGTEAFF. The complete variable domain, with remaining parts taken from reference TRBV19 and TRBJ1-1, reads DGGITQSPKYLFRKEGQNVTLSCEQNLNHDAMYWYRQDPGQGLRLIYYSQIVNDFQKGDIAEGYSVSREKKESFPLTVTSAQKNPTAFYLCASSIGGNLGTEAFFGQGTRLTVV.

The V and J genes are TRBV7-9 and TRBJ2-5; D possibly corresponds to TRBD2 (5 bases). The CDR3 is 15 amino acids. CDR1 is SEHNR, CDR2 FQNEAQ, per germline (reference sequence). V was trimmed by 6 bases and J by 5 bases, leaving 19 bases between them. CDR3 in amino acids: CASRGVESALETQYF. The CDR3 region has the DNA TGTGCCAGCAGGGGAGTGGAGTCTGCATTGGAGACCCAGTACTTC.

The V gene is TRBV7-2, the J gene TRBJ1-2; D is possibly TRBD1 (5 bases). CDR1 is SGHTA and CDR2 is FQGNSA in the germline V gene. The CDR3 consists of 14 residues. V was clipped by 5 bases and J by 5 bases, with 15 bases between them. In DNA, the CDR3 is TGTGCCAGCAGCCCCGGCAGGGTGATGTATGGCTACACCTTC. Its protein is CASSPGRVMYGYTF.

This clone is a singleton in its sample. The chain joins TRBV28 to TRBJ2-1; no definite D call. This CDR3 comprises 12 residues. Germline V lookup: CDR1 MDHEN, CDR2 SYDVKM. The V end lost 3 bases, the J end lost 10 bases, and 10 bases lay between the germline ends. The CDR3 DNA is TGTGCCAGCAGTTTCGAGCGTCTGGAGCAGTTCTTC. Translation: CASSFERLEQFF.

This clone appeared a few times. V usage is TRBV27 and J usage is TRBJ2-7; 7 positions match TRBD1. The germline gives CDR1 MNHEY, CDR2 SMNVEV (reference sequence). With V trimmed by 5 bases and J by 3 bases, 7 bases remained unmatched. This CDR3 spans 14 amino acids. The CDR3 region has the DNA TGTGCCAGCAGTCCCGGGACAGTCAGCTACGAGCAGTACTTC. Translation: CASSPGTVSYEQYF.

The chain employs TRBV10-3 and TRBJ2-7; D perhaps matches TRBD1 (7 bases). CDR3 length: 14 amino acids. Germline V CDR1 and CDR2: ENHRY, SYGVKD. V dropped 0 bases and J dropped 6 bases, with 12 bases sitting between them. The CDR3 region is CAISESTQGGEQYF. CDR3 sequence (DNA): TGTGCCATCAGTGAGTCCACCCAGGGGGGCGAGCAGTACTTC.

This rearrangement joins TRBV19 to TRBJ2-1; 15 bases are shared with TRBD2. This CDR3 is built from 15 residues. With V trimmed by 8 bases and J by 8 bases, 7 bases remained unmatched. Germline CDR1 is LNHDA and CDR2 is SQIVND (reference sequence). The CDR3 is CASWGLAGGRDEQFF. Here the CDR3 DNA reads TGTGCCAGTTGGGGACTAGCGGGAGGTCGGGATGAGCAGTTCTTC.

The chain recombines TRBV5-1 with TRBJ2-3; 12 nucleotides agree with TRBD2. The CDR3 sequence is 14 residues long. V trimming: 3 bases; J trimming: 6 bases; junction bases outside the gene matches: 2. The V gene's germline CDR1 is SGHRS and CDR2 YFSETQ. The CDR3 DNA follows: TGCGCCAGCAGCTCCGGGACTAGCGGGGATACGCAGTATTTT. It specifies CASSSGTSGDTQYF.

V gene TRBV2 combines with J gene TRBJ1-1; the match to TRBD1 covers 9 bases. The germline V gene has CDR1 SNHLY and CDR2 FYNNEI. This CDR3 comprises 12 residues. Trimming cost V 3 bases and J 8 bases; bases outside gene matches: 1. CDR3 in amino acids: CASSDDRGEAFF. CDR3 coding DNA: TGTGCCAGCAGTGACGACAGGGGGGAAGCTTTCTTT.

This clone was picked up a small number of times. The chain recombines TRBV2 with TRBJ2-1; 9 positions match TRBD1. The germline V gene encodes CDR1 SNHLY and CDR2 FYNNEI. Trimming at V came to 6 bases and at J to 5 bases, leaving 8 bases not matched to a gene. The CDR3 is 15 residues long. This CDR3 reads CASSRLGQGHNEQFF. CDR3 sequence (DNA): TGTGCCAGCAGCCGCCTGGGACAGGGACACAATGAGCAGTTCTTC.

CDR3 protein: CASNTGQGNYGYTF. The CDR3 coding sequence is TGTGCCAGCAACACTGGGCAGGGCAACTATGGCTACACCTTC. This rearrangement joins TRBV6-6 to TRBJ1-2; tentative D call: TRBD1 (5 bases). The length of the CDR3 is 14 residues. V was shortened by 7 bases and J by 2 bases, with 14 bases between the two germline ends. The germline CDR1 and CDR2 sequences are MNHNY and SVGAGI (reference sequence).

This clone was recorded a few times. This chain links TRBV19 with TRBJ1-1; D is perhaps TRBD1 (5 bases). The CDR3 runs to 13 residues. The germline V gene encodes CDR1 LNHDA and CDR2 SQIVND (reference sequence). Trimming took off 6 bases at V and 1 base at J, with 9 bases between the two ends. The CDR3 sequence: CASSTDRNTEAFF. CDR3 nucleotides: TGTGCCAGTAGCACAGACAGGAACACTGAAGCTTTCTTT.

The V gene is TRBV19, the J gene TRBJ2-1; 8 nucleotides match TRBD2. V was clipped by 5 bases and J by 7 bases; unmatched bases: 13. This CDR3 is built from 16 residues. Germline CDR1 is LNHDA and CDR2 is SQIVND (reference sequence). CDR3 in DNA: TGTGCCAGTAGTCAACCGGGACTAGGGAGTGAGAATGAGCAGTTCTTC. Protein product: CASSQPGLGSENEQFF.

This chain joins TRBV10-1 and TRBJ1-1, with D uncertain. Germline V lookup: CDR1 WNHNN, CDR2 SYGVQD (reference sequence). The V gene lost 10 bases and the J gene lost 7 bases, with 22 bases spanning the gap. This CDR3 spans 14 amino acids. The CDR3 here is CAIPLADFRGEAFF. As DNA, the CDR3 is TGCGCCATCCCCTTGGCCGACTTCCGAGGTGAAGCTTTCTTT.

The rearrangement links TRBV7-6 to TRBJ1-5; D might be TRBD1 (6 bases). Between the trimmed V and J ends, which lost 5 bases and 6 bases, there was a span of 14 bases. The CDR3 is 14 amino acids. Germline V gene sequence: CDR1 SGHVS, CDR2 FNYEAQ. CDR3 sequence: CASSADSSFQPQHF. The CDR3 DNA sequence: TGTGCCAGCAGCGCGGACAGCTCCTTTCAGCCCCAGCATTTT.